One and the same sample provided the 27 T cell receptor beta chains below, sequenced in a study of T cell responses to AZD1222 COVID-19 vaccine. Sequencing was performed with immunoSEQ multiplex PCR; in TCRdb, only in-frame clones are kept and a portion is missing. The data hold 150,000 to 180,000 clones, with 88% observed a single time. Sequenced here: peripheral blood, sampled on day 0 of AZD1222 vaccination. The receptors come from an adult in good health.

The gene calls are TRBV3-1 (or the pseudogene TRBV3-2) and TRBJ2-3; 14 positions agree with TRBD2. The length of the CDR3 is 19 residues. Unmatched junction bases numbered 8, after V lost 1 base and J lost 2 bases. The germline CDR1 and CDR2 sequences are LGHDT and YNNKEL (reference sequence). The CDR3 DNA is TGTGCCAGCAGCCAAGGACTAGCGGGGGGGCAACCCACCACAGATACGCAGTATTTT. This encodes CASSQGLAGGQPTTDTQYF.

V is TRBV3-1 (or the pseudogene TRBV3-2) and J is TRBJ2-2; D possibly corresponds to TRBD1 (6 bases). CDR1 is LGHDT and CDR2 is YNNKEL in the germline V gene (reference sequence). The CDR3 loop spans 16 amino acids. V lost 2 bases to trimming and J lost 2 bases, with 12 bases between them. The CDR3 region is CASSQMVGTNTGELFF. Written as DNA, the CDR3 is TGTGCCAGCAGCCAAATGGTCGGGACAAACACCGGGGAGCTGTTTTTT.

This clone was seen a single time. The chain carries TRBV5-1 and TRBJ1-4; D is undetermined. The CDR3 length is 15 residues. V was clipped by 0 bases and J by 6 bases, with 12 bases between them. Germline CDR1 is SGHRS and CDR2 is YFSETQ. The CDR3 nucleotides are TGCGCCAGCAGCTTGGGACCCGGTGGGCATGAAAAACTGTTTTTT. Translating gives CASSLGPGGHEKLFF.

This clone turned up a few times. The chain combines TRBV5-1 with TRBJ1-3, with a tentative D call TRBD1 (5 bases). V was trimmed by 4 bases and J by 0 bases, leaving 8 bases between them. CDR1 is SGHRS and CDR2 is YFSETQ in the germline V gene. The CDR3 is made up of 14 amino acids. The CDR3 sequence: CASSLDTSGNTIYF. CDR3 sequence (DNA): TGCGCCAGCAGCCTGGACACCTCTGGAAACACCATATATTTT.

The genes are TRBV7-2 and TRBJ2-2; D is possibly TRBD1 (6 bases). V lost 3 bases and J 2 bases, leaving 10 bases between the germline ends. The germline CDR1 and CDR2 sequences are SGHTA and FQGNSA. This CDR3 is built from 15 residues. CDR3 loop: CASSFGTPNTGELFF. CDR3 bases: TGTGCCAGCAGCTTCGGGACACCAAACACCGGGGAGCTGTTTTTT.

The rearrangement links TRBV3-1 (or the pseudogene TRBV3-2) to TRBJ1-1; perhaps TRBD1 as D (5 bases). Trimming stripped 1 base from V and 3 bases from J, with 9 bases between. The CDR3 totals 14 residues. Germline CDR1 LGHDT, CDR2 YNNKEL (reference sequence). The DNA of the CDR3 is TGTGCCAGCAGCCAAGCTGCCAGGGACACTGAAGCTTTCTTT. This codes for CASSQAARDTEAFF.

This chain uses TRBV7-9 with TRBJ2-1, with D uncertain. The CDR3 consists of 10 residues. Trimming shortened V by 3 bases and J by 6 bases, and 0 bases separated the two germline ends. Looked up from germline, CDR1 is SEHNR and CDR2 is FQNEAQ (reference sequence). CDR3 in amino acids: CASSFNEQFF. DNA of the CDR3: TGTGCCAGCAGCTTCAATGAGCAGTTCTTC.

This clone was counted a single time. CDR3 nucleotides: TGTGCCAGCAGAGGGGGGGGACAAAGCTATGGCTACACCTTC. Translating it yields CASRGGGQSYGYTF. The V call is TRBV28, the J call TRBJ1-2; a weak D match, TRBD1 (6 bases). Between the trimmed V and J ends, which lost 6 bases and 4 bases, there was a span of 15 bases. The CDR3 consists of 14 residues. From germline, CDR1 is MDHEN and CDR2 SYDVKM.

The V call is TRBV5-1, the J call TRBJ1-5, with a weak D call TRBD1 (6 bases). CDR3 length: 14 amino acids. V gave up 3 bases and J gave up 1 base, with 8 bases separating them. The germline V gene has CDR1 SGHRS and CDR2 YFSETQ. This CDR3 is CASSSGQSNQPQHF. The CDR3 DNA follows: TGCGCCAGCAGCTCCGGACAGAGCAATCAGCCCCAGCATTTT. The whole variable domain, filled in from reference TRBV5-1 and TRBJ1-5, reads KAGVTQTPRYLIKTRGQQVTLSCSPISGHRSVSWYQQTPGQGLQFLFEYFSETQRNKGNFPGRFSGRQFSNSRSEMNVSTLELGDSALYLCASSSGQSNQPQHFGDGTRLSIL.

V usage is TRBV29-1 and J usage is TRBJ1-4, with TRBD1 as a possible D gene (5 bases). CDR1 SQVTM and CDR2 ANQGSEA come from the germline V gene. This CDR3 is 14 amino acids long. Trimming removed 4 bases at V and 0 bases at J, with 9 bases between. In DNA form, the CDR3 reads TGCAGCGTTGCACCAGGGTCAACTAATGAAAAACTGTTTTTT. Translated: CSVAPGSTNEKLFF.

V gene TRBV2 combines with J gene TRBJ1-1; 11 bases are a match to TRBD1. J gave up 4 bases and V 6 bases, and 4 bases lay outside the gene matches. The CDR3 has 14 residues. Germline assignment: CDR1 SNHLY and CDR2 FYNNEI. The DNA of the CDR3 is TGTGCCAGCAGCGGGACAGGGGGTTTCACTGAAGCTTTCTTT. Its protein product is CASSGTGGFTEAFF.

The genes are TRBV3-1 (or the pseudogene TRBV3-2) and TRBJ1-3, with D unclear. Per germline, CDR1 LGHDT and CDR2 YNNKEL (reference sequence). The CDR3 contains 12 residues. V was cut by 0 bases and J by 4 bases, with 1 base left in between. The CDR3 loop is CASSQDGNTIYF. The CDR3 nucleotides are TGTGCCAGCAGCCAAGACGGAAACACCATATATTTT.

This clone occurred a few times. The chain is built from TRBV6-1 and TRBJ1-3; perhaps TRBD1 as D (5 bases). The CDR3 runs to 15 residues. Germline values: CDR1 MNHNS, CDR2 SASEGT. Deletions cut 0 bases from V and 8 bases from J, with 14 bases between. CDR3 coding DNA: TGTGCCAGCAGTGAAGCGGGGGAGTGGAGGGACACCATATATTTT. Translating gives CASSEAGEWRDTIYF.

The chain links TRBV19 to TRBJ1-5, with TRBD1 matching over 11 bases. Losses at the gene ends were 4 bases for V and 6 bases for J; bases not matched to a gene: 8. This CDR3 comprises 16 residues. In germline, CDR1 is LNHDA, CDR2 SQIVND (reference sequence). This chain's CDR3 is CASSKTWTGGGQPQHF. The CDR3, as DNA: TGTGCCAGTAGTAAAACATGGACAGGGGGCGGTCAGCCCCAGCATTTT.

The gene calls are TRBV11-2 and TRBJ1-3, with D hard to call. The CDR3 extends over 11 amino acids. The V gene lost 4 bases and the J gene lost 9 bases, with 7 bases spanning the gap. CDR1 and CDR2 from the germline V gene are SGHAT and FQNNGV. CDR3 amino acids: CASSYHTTIYF. DNA of the CDR3: TGTGCCAGCAGCTATCACACCACCATATATTTT. Using reference TRBV11-2 and TRBJ1-3 for the parts outside the CDR3, the full variable domain is EAGVAQSPRYKIIEKRQSVAFWCNPISGHATLYWYQQILGQGPKLLIQFQNNGVVDDSQLPKDRFSAERLKGVDSTLKIQPAKLEDSAVYLCASSYHTTIYFGEGSWLTVV.

The chain couples TRBV18 to TRBJ1-5; D is possibly TRBD1 (6 bases). Trimming stripped 4 bases from V and 1 base from J, with 11 bases between. CDR3 length equals 15 residues. CDR1 and CDR2 (germline): KGHSH, LQKENI. The CDR3 DNA sequence: TGTGCCAGCTCACTGGAGGGGGAGAGCAATCAGCCCCAGCATTTT. Encoded protein: CASSLEGESNQPQHF. The complete variable domain, with remaining parts taken from reference TRBV18 and TRBJ1-5, reads NAGVMQNPRHLVRRRGQEARLRCSPMKGHSHVYWYRQLPEEGLKFMVYLQKENIIDESGMPKERFSAEFPKEGPSILRIQQVVRGDSAAYFCASSLEGESNQPQHFGDGTRLSIL.

This clone appeared a few times. This chain connects TRBV5-1 to TRBJ1-6; TRBD1 is a possible D gene (6 bases). Trimming left V 0 bases short and J 10 bases short, with 20 bases between. The CDR3 covers 17 residues. Germline-derived CDR1 and CDR2 are SGHRS and YFSETQ. This CDR3 reads CASSLAIGGRGWSPLHF. The DNA for the CDR3 is TGCGCCAGCAGCTTGGCCATTGGGGGGCGAGGTTGGTCACCCCTCCACTTT.

The chain has TRBV6-1 and TRBJ1-2, with 12 positions matching TRBD1. This CDR3 has 16 amino acids. Germline V CDR1 and CDR2: MNHNS, SASEGT. The V gene end was trimmed by 4 bases and the J gene end by 5 bases; junction bases not matched to a gene: 8. CDR3 sequence: CASSGGTGGAGYGYTF. Here the CDR3 DNA reads TGTGCCAGCAGTGGAGGGACAGGGGGCGCGGGGTATGGCTACACCTTC.

The rearrangement uses TRBV5-1 and TRBJ2-5, with TRBD1 matching 7 bases. The trim removed 2 bases at V and 4 bases at J, leaving 5 bases unmatched. In germline, CDR1 is SGHRS, CDR2 YFSETQ. The length of the CDR3 is 14 residues. The CDR3 protein is CASSFEGGVETQYF. CDR3 in DNA: TGCGCCAGCAGCTTCGAAGGGGGCGTAGAGACCCAGTACTTC.

DNA for the CDR3: TGCGCCAGCAGCCAGGGGGCGGGTGGAGGCAGAAAACTGTTTTTT. This gives the protein CASSQGAGGGRKLFF. This chain connects TRBV4-1 to TRBJ1-4, with D possibly TRBD1 on 6 matching bases. Trimming removed 3 bases from V and 10 bases from J, with 18 bases in between. The V gene's germline CDR1 is MGHRA and CDR2 YSYEKL. The CDR3 runs to 15 residues.

This chain joins TRBV12-3 or TRBV12-4 and TRBJ2-7, with a tentative D call TRBD2 (5 bases). V shed 6 bases and J shed 2 bases, with 5 bases lying between them. CDR3 length: 11 residues. The CDR3 reads CASRLAYEQYF. The CDR3 bases are TGTGCCAGCAGACTAGCCTACGAGCAGTACTTC.

V usage is TRBV24-1 and J usage is TRBJ2-3; 7 positions agree with TRBD2. The ends lost 9 bases at V and 0 bases at J; junction bases unmatched: 11. Germline CDR1 and CDR2: KGHDR and SFDVKD. CDR3 length: 16 amino acids. CDR3 coding DNA: TGTGCCACCGGGGGAGGGGCCCAAGATAGCACAGATACGCAGTATTTT. Amino acids: CATGGGAQDSTDTQYF.

The chain carries TRBV18 and TRBJ1-2; tentative D call: TRBD1 (5 bases). This CDR3 is 16 amino acids long. Trimming removed 3 bases at V and 7 bases at J, with 21 bases between. CDR1 and CDR2 (germline): KGHSH, LQKENI. CDR3 protein: CASSPPSTSGLGGYTF. The DNA for the CDR3 is TGTGCCAGCTCACCTCCCTCTACCTCAGGGCTTGGTGGCTACACCTTC. The full variable domain, completed using reference TRBV18 and TRBJ1-2, is NAGVMQNPRHLVRRRGQEARLRCSPMKGHSHVYWYRQLPEEGLKFMVYLQKENIIDESGMPKERFSAEFPKEGPSILRIQQVVRGDSAAYFCASSPPSTSGLGGYTFGSGTRLTVV.

This clone showed up just once. J is TRBJ1-5 and V is TRBV3-1 (or the pseudogene TRBV3-2); tentative D call: TRBD1 (6 bases). This CDR3 region has 14 residues. V lost 4 bases, J lost 7 bases, and 14 bases lay in between. Germline CDR1 reads LGHDT; CDR2 reads YNNKEL (reference sequence). CDR3 sequence (DNA): TGTGCCAGCAGCCGTGGGCAGGGGAGCCAGCCCCAGCATTTT. Its translation: CASSRGQGSQPQHF.

This clone was seen just once. This chain joins TRBV7-2 and TRBJ2-3; 8 bases line up with TRBD1. CDR3 length: 15 amino acids. With 4 bases clipped from V and 10 bases from J, the junction kept 13 bases outside the gene matches. CDR1 and CDR2 from the germline V gene are SGHTA and FQGNSA. The chain's CDR3 is CASSSSYRGMDAQYF. In nucleotides, the CDR3 is TGTGCCAGCAGCTCGAGCTACAGGGGGATGGATGCGCAGTATTTT.

The chain recombines TRBV5-6 with TRBJ2-6, with 7 nucleotides matching TRBD1. The length of the CDR3 is 18 residues. Germline CDR1 and CDR2: SGHDT and YYEEEE. The V gene end was trimmed by 2 bases and the J gene end by 0 bases; junction bases not matched to a gene: 8. CDR3 region: CASSFDRVRYSGANVLTF. The CDR3 DNA reads TGTGCCAGCAGCTTCGACAGGGTTAGATACTCTGGGGCCAACGTCCTGACTTTC.

The rearrangement uses TRBV11-2 and TRBJ2-7; the match to TRBD1 covers 9 bases. In germline, CDR1 is SGHAT, CDR2 FQNNGV. CDR3 size: 14 residues. Germline trimming cut 5 bases from V and 7 bases from J; bases unmatched to any gene: 9. CDR3 nucleotide sequence: TGTGCCAGCAGCCCGGGACAGGGACCTTGGGAGCAGTACTTC. This translates into CASSPGQGPWEQYF.